Listed here is a single T cell receptor beta chain. The trim removed 3 bases at V and 5 bases at J, leaving 12 bases unmatched. CDR1 and CDR2 from the germline V gene are SGHRS and YFSETQ. The CDR3 has 16 amino acids. The data belong to a study of CD8 T cells in Susac syndrome. Reverse transcription of about 0.5 to 1 ug RNA used random hexamers. Amplification of the TCR beta CDR3 was carried out by immunoSEQ multiplex PCR, which spanned a total of 54 Vbeta and 13 Jbeta segments. TCRdb independently ran MiXCR on the immunoSEQ multiplex PCR reads; one entry per CDR3 protein. The top ten clones hold around 0.08% of a sample with approximately 150,000 distinct CDR3 sequences, around 94% of them seen once. Sequencing of TCR beta was undertaken in CD8+ and CD4+ T cells derived from blood. As controls, healthy donors matched for age and sex were used.

The V and J genes are TRBV5-1 and TRBJ2-5, with 8 positions matching TRBD2. This TCR derives from a human donor in good health. The source material was CD4+ T cells from PBMCs. CDR3 sequence: CASSWGASGSLETQYF. CDR3 nucleotides: TGCGCCAGCAGCTGGGGGGCCAGCGGGAGTTTGGAGACCCAGTACTTC.